The clone carrying this TCR beta chain is medium-sized (0.01 to 0.1%) by frequency. Its antigen is still unknown. UMI-labeled 5' RACE produced the TCR beta libraries. From its re-call of the 5' RACE reads, TCRdb lists each CDR3 protein once, without DNA. Recorded for this sample: more than 10,000 distinct CDR3 sequences. These data are taken from a study of human CD8 memory T cell subsets. Broader study findings: There was only minimal overlap between the repertoires of stem-like memory and precursor exhausted T cells. Beta chains alone were the T cell receptor chains sequenced in the study.

This receptor was taken from a human donor in good health. The sequencing input was CD8+ stem-like memory T cells (TSCM and TCM) sorted from PBMCs. Subset in this sample: stem-like memory CD8 T cells (TSTEM), CCR7+ PD-1- TIGIT-.

The CDR3 region is CASRRWMEKKYNEQFF. The V call is TRBV28, the J call TRBJ2-1. The CDR3 is made up of 16 amino acids. Germline CDR1 reads MDHEN; CDR2 reads SYDVKM.